A selection of T cell receptor beta chains follows, all from one sample in a study of persistence of HIV-infected CD4 T cells. This table comes from immunoSEQ multiplex PCR, and its TCRdb copy is limited to in-frame clones, with some not included. The data hold 30,000 or so clones, with 75% to 85% observed a single time. No antigens are known for them. The specimen comprised CD4+ T cells sorted from PBMCs after roughly 18-hour stimulation, sampled from a patient who received antiretroviral therapy. These receptors came from an adult woman with HIV who was CMV-seropositive. Both conserved end residues are part of each CDR3. A D gene is named only where the DNA matches it firmly. Size tells how often a clone was seen (once, few, many) or the class of an expanded clone, and some rows leave it out.

CDR3aa: CASSYRSRLVGGELFF; CDR3nt: TGTGCCAGTAGCTACCGTAGCCGACTAGTAGGCGGGGAGCTGTTTTTT; j_gene: TRBJ2-2; d_gene: NA; v_gene: TRBV19; abundance: NA
CDR3aa: CASSESGTTLNTEAFF; CDR3nt: TGTGCCAGCAGTGAAAGCGGGACGACCTTGAACACTGAAGCTTTCTTT; j_gene: TRBJ1-1; d_gene: NA; v_gene: TRBV6-1; abundance: once
CDR3aa: CASGRPSTSNYGYTF; CDR3nt: TGTGCCTCCGGGAGACCCAGTACCTCAAACTATGGCTACACCTTC; j_gene: TRBJ1-2; d_gene: NA; v_gene: TRBV27; abundance: NA
CDR3aa: CASSIAGFRMNTEAFF; CDR3nt: TGTGCCAGTAGTATAGCTGGGTTTCGCATGAACACTGAAGCTTTCTTT; j_gene: TRBJ1-1; d_gene: NA; v_gene: TRBV19; abundance: once
CDR3aa: CASSLDGRTQETQYF; CDR3nt: TGTGCCAGCAGCTTGGACGGCCGGACCCAAGAGACCCAGTACTTC; j_gene: TRBJ2-5; d_gene: NA; v_gene: TRBV5-4; abundance: NA
CDR3aa: CASSVAQRQDEQYF; CDR3nt: TGTGCCAGCAGCGTAGCACAGCGGCAAGACGAGCAGTACTTC; j_gene: TRBJ2-7; d_gene: NA; v_gene: TRBV9; abundance: NA
CDR3aa: CASSLGAVSRFSGANVLTF; CDR3nt: TGTGCCAGCAGTCTGGGGGCAGTAAGCCGTTTCTCTGGGGCCAACGTCCTGACTTTC; j_gene: TRBJ2-6; d_gene: NA; v_gene: TRBV27; abundance: NA
CDR3aa: CATSDPGTGNTEAFF; CDR3nt: TGTGCCACCAGTGACCCCGGGACAGGGAACACTGAAGCTTTCTTT; j_gene: TRBJ1-1; d_gene: TRBD1; v_gene: TRBV24-1; abundance: NA
CDR3aa: CASSPSGRYEQFF; CDR3nt: TGTGCCAGCAGCCCCAGTGGTAGGTATGAGCAGTTCTTC; j_gene: TRBJ2-1; d_gene: NA; v_gene: TRBV3-1/TRBV3-2; abundance: NA
CDR3aa: CASSLGQDSGNTIYF; CDR3nt: TGTGCCAGCAGTTTGGGACAGGACTCTGGAAACACCATATATTTT; j_gene: TRBJ1-3; d_gene: TRBD1; v_gene: TRBV5-5; abundance: NA
CDR3aa: CASSSLLLSGTVNEKLFF; CDR3nt: TGCGCCAGCAGCTCCCTTCTCCTATCCGGGACAGTTAATGAAAAACTGTTTTTT; j_gene: TRBJ1-4; d_gene: TRBD1; v_gene: TRBV5-1; abundance: once
CDR3aa: CAWSVRGNQPQHF; CDR3nt: TGTGCCTGGAGTGTACGGGGGAATCAGCCCCAGCATTTT; j_gene: TRBJ1-5; d_gene: NA; v_gene: TRBV30; abundance: once
CDR3aa: CASSIPPRAGGFSNQPQHF; CDR3nt: TGTGCCAGTAGTATTCCCCCCCGAGCAGGGGGTTTTAGCAATCAGCCCCAGCATTTT; j_gene: TRBJ1-5; d_gene: TRBD1; v_gene: TRBV19; abundance: NA
CDR3aa: CAISRGQAAGELFF; CDR3nt: TGTGCCATCAGCAGGGGACAGGCAGCCGGGGAGCTGTTTTTT; j_gene: TRBJ2-2; d_gene: TRBD1; v_gene: TRBV10-3; abundance: NA
CDR3aa: CAISQSQGPQETQYF; CDR3nt: TGTGCCATCAGTCAATCACAGGGGCCTCAAGAGACCCAGTACTTC; j_gene: TRBJ2-5; d_gene: TRBD1; v_gene: TRBV10-3; abundance: NA
CDR3aa: CASAMGRTYQETQYF; CDR3nt: TGTGCTAGTGCTATGGGTCGAACGTACCAAGAGACCCAGTACTTC; j_gene: TRBJ2-5; d_gene: NA; v_gene: TRBV12-5; abundance: NA
CDR3aa: CASSGDRSYEQYF; CDR3nt: TGTGCCAGCAGCGGGGACAGATCCTACGAGCAGTACTTC; j_gene: TRBJ2-7; d_gene: TRBD1; v_gene: TRBV5-4; abundance: once
CDR3aa: CASSLDAGPSYGYTF; CDR3nt: TGTGCCAGCAGCTTAGATGCAGGGCCTAGCTATGGCTACACCTTC; j_gene: TRBJ1-2; d_gene: NA; v_gene: TRBV7-9; abundance: few
CDR3aa: CASSDGGTGAWETQYF; CDR3nt: TGTGCCAGCAGTGACGGTGGGACAGGGGCCTGGGAGACCCAGTACTTC; j_gene: TRBJ2-5; d_gene: TRBD1; v_gene: TRBV25-1; abundance: NA
CDR3aa: CASSPGLAGGLGQFF; CDR3nt: TGTGCCAGCAGTCCTGGACTAGCGGGAGGTTTAGGGCAGTTCTTC; j_gene: TRBJ2-1; d_gene: TRBD2; v_gene: TRBV6-6; abundance: NA
CDR3aa: CASSLNPGQGYEQYF; CDR3nt: TGTGCCAGCAGCTTAAATCCGGGACAGGGCTACGAGCAGTACTTC; j_gene: TRBJ2-7; d_gene: TRBD1; v_gene: TRBV11-3; abundance: NA
CDR3aa: CASSSPRDRTDTQYF; CDR3nt: TGTGCCAGCAGCTCCCCCAGGGATCGCACAGATACGCAGTATTTT; j_gene: TRBJ2-3; d_gene: NA; v_gene: TRBV9; abundance: NA
CDR3aa: CAPPRTGGTEAFF; CDR3nt: TGTGCCCCCCCCCGGACAGGGGGCACTGAAGCTTTCTTT; j_gene: TRBJ1-1; d_gene: TRBD1; v_gene: TRBV6-5; abundance: once
CDR3aa: CASSMGTSGTHEQFF; CDR3nt: TGTGCCAGTAGTATGGGGACTAGCGGGACGCATGAGCAGTTCTTC; j_gene: TRBJ2-1; d_gene: TRBD2; v_gene: TRBV19; abundance: NA
CDR3aa: CASTRGAGPYEQYF; CDR3nt: TGTGCCAGCACGCGAGGGGCAGGACCCTACGAGCAGTACTTC; j_gene: TRBJ2-7; d_gene: NA; v_gene: TRBV25-1; abundance: NA
CDR3aa: CASSSAFRGSPIEQYF; CDR3nt: TGTGCCAGCAGTTCCGCTTTCAGGGGGTCCCCTATCGAGCAGTACTTC; j_gene: TRBJ2-7; d_gene: TRBD1; v_gene: TRBV6-5; abundance: few